The clone carrying this TCR beta chain was seen a handful of times. What it binds is unknown. Germline V gene lookup returns CDR1 SGHTA and CDR2 FQGTGA. The ends were cut back, 5 bases at V and 4 bases at J, with 11 bases in the middle. The CDR3 sequence is 14 residues long. Both TCR beta VDJ combination and CDR3 sequence profiling were carried out. Genomic DNA was the template for this profiling. TCRdb re-called the reads through MiXCR, storing one row per CDR3 protein. The sample consists of hundreds of thousands of distinct CDR3 sequences, around 68% of them appearing once. The source of the sample is a study of CD8+CD57+ T cells in acquired aplastic anemia. Study as a whole: The sorted CD4+ and CD8+ cells yielded an average approximately 3.3 ug of DNA. Healthy donor CD4+ cell samples had a mean of roughly 10 million reads. Study conclusions and caveats: Overlap between patients and controls comprised roughly 28 CD8+ CDR3 sequences. In CD8+ cells, Simpson's diversity showed no significant difference between patients and controls.

The chain carries TRBV7-3 and TRBJ2-2; D not resolved. The receptor was isolated from a human donor in good health, serving as a control. The material sequenced was sorted CD4+, CD8+, or CD8+CD57+ T cells (not recorded which) from PBMCs. The CDR3 nucleotides read TGTGCCAGCAGCCCTTTCGGTAGCACCGGGGAGCTGTTTTTT. Protein: CASSPFGSTGELFF.